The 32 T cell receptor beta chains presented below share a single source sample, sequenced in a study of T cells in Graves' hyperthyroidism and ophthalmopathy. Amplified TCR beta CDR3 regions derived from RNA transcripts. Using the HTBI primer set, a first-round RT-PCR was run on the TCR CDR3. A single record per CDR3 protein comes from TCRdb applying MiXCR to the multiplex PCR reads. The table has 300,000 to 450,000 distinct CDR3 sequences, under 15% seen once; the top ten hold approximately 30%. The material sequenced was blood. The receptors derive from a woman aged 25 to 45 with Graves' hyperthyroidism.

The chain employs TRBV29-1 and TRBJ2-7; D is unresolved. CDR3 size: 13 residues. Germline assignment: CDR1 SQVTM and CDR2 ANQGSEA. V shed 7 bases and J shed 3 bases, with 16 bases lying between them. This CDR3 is CSGSDPPHYEQYF. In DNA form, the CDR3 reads TGCAGCGGATCGGACCCTCCCCACTACGAGCAGTACTTC.

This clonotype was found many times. This CDR3 reads CSATQPADEQFF. CDR3 in DNA: TGCAGTGCCACCCAACCAGCGGATGAGCAGTTCTTC. The V gene is TRBV20-1, the J gene TRBJ2-1; the D gene is possibly TRBD2 (5 bases). This CDR3 is 12 amino acids long. V gave up 6 bases and J gave up 8 bases, with 14 bases separating them. Germline lookup yields CDR1 DFQATT and CDR2 SNEGSKA (reference sequence).

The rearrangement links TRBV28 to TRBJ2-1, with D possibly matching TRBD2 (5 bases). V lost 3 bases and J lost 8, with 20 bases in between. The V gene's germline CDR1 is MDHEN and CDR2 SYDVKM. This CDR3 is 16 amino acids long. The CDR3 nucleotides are TGTGCCAGCAGTTTTACGGGAAACAATATGGTTTATGAGCAGTTCTTC. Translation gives CASSFTGNNMVYEQFF.

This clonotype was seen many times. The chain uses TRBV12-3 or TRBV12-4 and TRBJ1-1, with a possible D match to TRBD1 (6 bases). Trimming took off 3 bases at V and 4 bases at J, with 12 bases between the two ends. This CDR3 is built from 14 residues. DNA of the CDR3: TGTGCCAGCAGTTTGCGGGGGGCAGGCACTGAAGCTTTCTTT. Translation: CASSLRGAGTEAFF.

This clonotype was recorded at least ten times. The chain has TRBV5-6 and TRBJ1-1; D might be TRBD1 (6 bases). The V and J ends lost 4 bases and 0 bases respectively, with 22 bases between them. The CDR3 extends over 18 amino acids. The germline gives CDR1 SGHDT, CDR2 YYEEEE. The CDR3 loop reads CASSQLKERTVLNTEAFF. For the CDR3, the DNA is TGTGCCAGCAGCCAACTTAAAGAAAGGACAGTTTTGAACACTGAAGCTTTCTTT. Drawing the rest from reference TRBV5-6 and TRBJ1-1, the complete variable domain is DAGVTQSPTHLIKTRGQQVTLRCSPKSGHDTVSWYQQALGQGPQFIFQYYEEEERQRGNFPDRFSGHQFPNYSSELNVNALLLGDSALYLCASSQLKERTVLNTEAFFGQGTRLTVV.

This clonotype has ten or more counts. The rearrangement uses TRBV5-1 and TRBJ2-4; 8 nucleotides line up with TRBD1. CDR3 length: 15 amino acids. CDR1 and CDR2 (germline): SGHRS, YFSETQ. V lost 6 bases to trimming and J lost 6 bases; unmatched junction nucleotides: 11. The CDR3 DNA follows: TGCGCCAGCACCGAACTAACAGGGGGAGGAAACATTCAGTACTTC. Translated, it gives CASTELTGGGNIQYF.

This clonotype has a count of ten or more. In nucleotides, the CDR3 is TGTGCCAGCAGTTTAACAGGGGGCTTCGACTATGGCTACACCTTC. Translating it yields CASSLTGGFDYGYTF. V usage is TRBV28 and J usage is TRBJ1-2; 9 bases match TRBD1. The CDR3 spans 15 residues. Germline trimming cut 2 bases from V and 3 bases from J; bases unmatched to any gene: 4. Looked up from germline, CDR1 is MDHEN and CDR2 is SYDVKM.

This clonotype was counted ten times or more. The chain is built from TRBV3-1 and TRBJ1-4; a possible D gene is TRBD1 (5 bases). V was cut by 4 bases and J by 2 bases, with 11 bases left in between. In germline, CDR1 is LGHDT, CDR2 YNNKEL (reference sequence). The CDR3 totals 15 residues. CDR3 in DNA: TGTGCCAGCAGCCCCCTGGGGGGGACTAATGAAAAACTGTTTTTT. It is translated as CASSPLGGTNEKLFF.

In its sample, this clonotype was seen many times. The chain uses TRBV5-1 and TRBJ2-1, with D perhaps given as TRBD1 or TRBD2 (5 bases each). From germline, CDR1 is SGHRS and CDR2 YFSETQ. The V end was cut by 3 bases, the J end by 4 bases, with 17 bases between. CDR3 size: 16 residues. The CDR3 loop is CASSSFPLEGYNEQFF. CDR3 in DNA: TGCGCCAGCAGCTCCTTCCCTCTCGAGGGGTACAATGAGCAGTTCTTC. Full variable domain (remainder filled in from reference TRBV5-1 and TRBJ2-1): KAGVTQTPRYLIKTRGQQVTLSCSPISGHRSVSWYQQTPGQGLQFLFEYFSETQRNKGNFPGRFSGRQFSNSRSEMNVSTLELGDSALYLCASSSFPLEGYNEQFFGPGTRLTVL.

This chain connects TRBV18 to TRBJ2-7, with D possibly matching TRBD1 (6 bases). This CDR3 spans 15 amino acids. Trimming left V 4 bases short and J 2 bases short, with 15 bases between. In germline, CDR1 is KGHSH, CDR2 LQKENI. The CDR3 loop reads CASSRSDSSTYEQYF. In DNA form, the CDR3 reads TGTGCCAGCTCACGATCGGACAGTTCCACCTACGAGCAGTACTTC.

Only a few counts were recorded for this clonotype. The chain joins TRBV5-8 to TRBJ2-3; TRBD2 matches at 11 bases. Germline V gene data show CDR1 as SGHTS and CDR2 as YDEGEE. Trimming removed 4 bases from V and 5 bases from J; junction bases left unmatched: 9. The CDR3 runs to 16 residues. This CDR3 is CASSPRLAGLVDTQYF. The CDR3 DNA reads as TGTGCCAGCAGCCCCCGACTAGCGGGACTAGTAGATACGCAGTATTTT.

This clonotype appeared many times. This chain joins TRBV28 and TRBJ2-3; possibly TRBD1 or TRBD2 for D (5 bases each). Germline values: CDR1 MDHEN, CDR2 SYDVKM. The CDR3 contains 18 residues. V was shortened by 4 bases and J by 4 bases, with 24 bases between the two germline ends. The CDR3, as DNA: TGTGCCAGCAGTTCGACGCCCCCAGGGAGAACTAAGCCAGATACGCAGTATTTT. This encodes CASSSTPPGRTKPDTQYF.

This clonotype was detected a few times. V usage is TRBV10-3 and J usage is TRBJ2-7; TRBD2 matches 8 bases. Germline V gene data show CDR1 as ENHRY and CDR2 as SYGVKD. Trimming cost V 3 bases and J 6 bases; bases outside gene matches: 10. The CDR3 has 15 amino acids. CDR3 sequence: CAISDSERELAEQYF. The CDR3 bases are TGTGCCATCAGTGATAGCGAGCGGGAGTTGGCCGAGCAGTACTTC.

CDR3 nucleotide sequence: TGTGCCAGTAGTATCCTCCCCGGGAATGGATACAATGAGCAGTTCTTC. This translates into CASSILPGNGYNEQFF. The chain couples TRBV19 to TRBJ2-1; perhaps TRBD2 as D (5 bases). V was clipped by 3 bases and J by 4 bases, with 16 bases between them. This CDR3 is 16 amino acids long. Germline V gene lookup returns CDR1 LNHDA and CDR2 SQIVND (reference sequence).

The CDR3 DNA reads TGCAGCGATAGGACAGGGAGCTATGGCTACACCTTC. Translated, it gives CSDRTGSYGYTF. The V gene is TRBV29-1, the J gene TRBJ1-2, with TRBD1 identical over 8 bases. The CDR3 loop spans 12 amino acids. CDR1 and CDR2 from the germline V gene are SQVTM and ANQGSEA. The trim removed 7 bases at V and 4 bases at J, leaving 5 bases unmatched.

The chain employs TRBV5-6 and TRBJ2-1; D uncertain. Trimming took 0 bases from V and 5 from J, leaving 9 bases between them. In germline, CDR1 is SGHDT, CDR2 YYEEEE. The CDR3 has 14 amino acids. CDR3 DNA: TGTGCCAGCAGCTTGGATGCGACCCACAATGAGCAGTTCTTC. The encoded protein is CASSLDATHNEQFF. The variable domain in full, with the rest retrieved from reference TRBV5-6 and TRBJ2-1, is DAGVTQSPTHLIKTRGQQVTLRCSPKSGHDTVSWYQQALGQGPQFIFQYYEEEERQRGNFPDRFSGHQFPNYSSELNVNALLLGDSALYLCASSLDATHNEQFFGPGTRLTVL.

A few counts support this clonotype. The CDR3 nucleotides are TGTGCCAGCAGCCAACTACAGCTCACCGGGGAGCTGTTTTTT. Its translation: CASSQLQLTGELFF. The chain joins TRBV3-1 to TRBJ2-2; D remains unclear. CDR3 length: 14 residues. V was trimmed by 2 bases and J by 4 bases, leaving 8 bases between them. CDR1 is LGHDT and CDR2 is YNNKEL in the germline V gene (reference sequence).

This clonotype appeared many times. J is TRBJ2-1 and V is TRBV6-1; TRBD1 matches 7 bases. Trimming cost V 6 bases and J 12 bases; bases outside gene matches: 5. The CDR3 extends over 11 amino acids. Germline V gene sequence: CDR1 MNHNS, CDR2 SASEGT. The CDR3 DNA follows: TGTGCCAGCAGGAACAGGGGACGGCAGTTCTTC. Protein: CASRNRGRQFF.

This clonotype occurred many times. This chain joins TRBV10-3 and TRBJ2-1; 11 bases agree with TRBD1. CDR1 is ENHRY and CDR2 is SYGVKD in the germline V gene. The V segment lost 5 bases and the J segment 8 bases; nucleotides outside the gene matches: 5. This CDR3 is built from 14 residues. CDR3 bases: TGTGCCATCAGTAGGACAGGGGGCACCGATGAGCAGTTCTTC. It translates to CAISRTGGTDEQFF.

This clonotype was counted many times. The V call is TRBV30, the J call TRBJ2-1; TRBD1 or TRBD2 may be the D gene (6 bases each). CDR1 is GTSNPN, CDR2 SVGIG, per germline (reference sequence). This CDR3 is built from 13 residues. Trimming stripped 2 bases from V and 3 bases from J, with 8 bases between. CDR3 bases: TGTGCCTGGAGTAAGGGGGGCTACAATGAGCAGTTCTTC. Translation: CAWSKGGYNEQFF.

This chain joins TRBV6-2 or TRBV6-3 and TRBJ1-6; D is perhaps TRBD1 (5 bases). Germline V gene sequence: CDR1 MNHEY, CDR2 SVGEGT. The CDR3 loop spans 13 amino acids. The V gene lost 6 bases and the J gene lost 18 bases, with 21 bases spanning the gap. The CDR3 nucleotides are TGTGCCAGCAGCTACAACCCTGACAGCGAATCCCACTTT. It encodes CASSYNPDSESHF.

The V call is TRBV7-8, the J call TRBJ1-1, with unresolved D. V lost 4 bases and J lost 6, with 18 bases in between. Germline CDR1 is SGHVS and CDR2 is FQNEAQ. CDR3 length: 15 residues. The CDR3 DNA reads TGTGCCAGCAGCTCAAAGAATGTGGGGTGGCCTGAAGCTTTCTTT. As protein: CASSSKNVGWPEAFF.

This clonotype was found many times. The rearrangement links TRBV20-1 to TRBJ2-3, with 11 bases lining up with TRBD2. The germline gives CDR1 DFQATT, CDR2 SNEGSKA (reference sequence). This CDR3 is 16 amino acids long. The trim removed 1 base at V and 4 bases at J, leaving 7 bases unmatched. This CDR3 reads CSARGDLAGGPDTQYF. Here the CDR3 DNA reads TGCAGTGCTAGAGGGGACCTAGCGGGAGGTCCAGATACGCAGTATTTT.

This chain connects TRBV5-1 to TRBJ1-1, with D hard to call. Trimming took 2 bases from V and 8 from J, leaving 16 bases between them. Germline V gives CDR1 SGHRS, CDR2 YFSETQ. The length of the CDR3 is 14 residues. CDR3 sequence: CASSLEGWPNEAFF. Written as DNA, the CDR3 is TGCGCCAGCAGCTTAGAAGGGTGGCCAAACGAAGCTTTCTTT.

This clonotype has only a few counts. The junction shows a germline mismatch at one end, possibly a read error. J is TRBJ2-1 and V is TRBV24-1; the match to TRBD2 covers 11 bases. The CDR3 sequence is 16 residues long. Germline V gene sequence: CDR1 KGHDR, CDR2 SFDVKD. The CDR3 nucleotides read TGTGCCACCAGTGATTCCGGGACTAGCGGTTACAATGGGCAGTTCTTC. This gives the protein CATSDSGTSGYNGQFF.

The CDR3 sequence is CSAIGLSRGEQYF. The CDR3 DNA follows: TGCAGTGCTATCGGCTTGTCCCGGGGCGAGCAGTACTTC. The chain is built from TRBV20-1 and TRBJ2-7, with a tentative D call TRBD2 (5 bases). Germline V CDR1 and CDR2: DFQATT, SNEGSKA (reference sequence). Trimming took 4 bases from V and 6 from J, leaving 16 bases between them. The CDR3 extends over 13 amino acids.

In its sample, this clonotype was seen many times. The CDR3 nucleotides are TGTGCCAGCAGCACTACAGGGATCTGGGCCAACGTCCTGACTTTC. This sequence encodes CASSTTGIWANVLTF. The J gene is TRBJ2-6, the V gene TRBV12-3 or TRBV12-4; TRBD1 is a possible D gene (6 bases). V lost 6 bases to trimming and J lost 5 bases, with 14 bases between them. The CDR3 length is 15 residues.

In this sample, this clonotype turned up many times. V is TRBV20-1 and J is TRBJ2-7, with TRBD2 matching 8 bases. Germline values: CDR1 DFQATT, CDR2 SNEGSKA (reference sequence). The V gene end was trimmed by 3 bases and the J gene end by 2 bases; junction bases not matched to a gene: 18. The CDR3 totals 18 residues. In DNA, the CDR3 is TGCAGTGCTAGGGGATCCGTCCTAGCGGGCTTTGGGGCCTACGAGCAGTACTTC. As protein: CSARGSVLAGFGAYEQYF.

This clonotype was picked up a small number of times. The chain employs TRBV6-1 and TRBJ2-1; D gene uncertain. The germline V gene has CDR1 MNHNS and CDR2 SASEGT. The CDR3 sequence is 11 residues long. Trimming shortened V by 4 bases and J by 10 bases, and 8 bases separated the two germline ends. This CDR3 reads CASSVRQEQFF. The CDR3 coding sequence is TGTGCCAGCAGTGTACGTCAAGAGCAGTTCTTC.

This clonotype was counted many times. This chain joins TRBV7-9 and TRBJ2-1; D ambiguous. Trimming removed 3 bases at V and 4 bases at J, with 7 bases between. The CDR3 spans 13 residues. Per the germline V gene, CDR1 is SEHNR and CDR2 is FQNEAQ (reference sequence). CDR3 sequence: CASSFAEYNEQFF. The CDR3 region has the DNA TGTGCCAGCAGCTTCGCGGAATACAATGAGCAGTTCTTC.

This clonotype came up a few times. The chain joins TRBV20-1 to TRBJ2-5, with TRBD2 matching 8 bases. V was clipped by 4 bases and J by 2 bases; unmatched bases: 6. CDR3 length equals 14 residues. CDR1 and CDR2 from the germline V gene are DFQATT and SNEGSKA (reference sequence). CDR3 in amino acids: CSANPGGGQETQYF. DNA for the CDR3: TGCAGTGCTAACCCGGGGGGGGGGCAAGAGACCCAGTACTTC.

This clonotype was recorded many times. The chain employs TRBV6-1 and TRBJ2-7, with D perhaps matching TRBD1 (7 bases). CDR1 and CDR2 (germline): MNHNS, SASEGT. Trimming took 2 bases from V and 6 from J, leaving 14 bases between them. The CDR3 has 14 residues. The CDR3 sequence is CASSERGTDSEQYF. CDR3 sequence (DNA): TGTGCCAGCAGTGAACGGGGGACAGACTCCGAGCAGTACTTC.